This passage covers 5 T cell receptor beta chains from one sample sequenced in a study of T cells in Graves' hyperthyroidism and ophthalmopathy. Template material for amplifying TCR beta CDR3 regions consisted of RNA transcripts. First-round RT-PCR targeting the TCR CDR3 was performed with the HTBI primer set. TCRdb used MiXCR to reprocess the multiplex PCR reads, holding one entry per CDR3 protein. The table shows over 350,000 distinct CDR3 sequences, with 11% to 15% occurring only once. The material sequenced was blood. These receptor sequences come from a man over 45 with Graves' ophthalmopathy.

V is TRBV6-1 and J is TRBJ2-7; D may be TRBD1 (6 bases). Germline CDR1 reads MNHNS; CDR2 reads SASEGT. The CDR3 length is 14 residues. V was trimmed by 6 bases and J by 2 bases, leaving 14 bases between them. The CDR3 DNA reads TGTGCCAGCAGCACTCGATGGGGGCCCTACGAGCAGTACTTC. It encodes CASSTRWGPYEQYF.

This clonotype was observed a few times. The CDR3 bases are TGTGCCAGCAGCGGACATACAGTATCTGAGCAGTTCTTC. Its protein is CASSGHTVSEQFF. The rearrangement links TRBV6-1 to TRBJ2-1; maybe TRBD1 (5 bases). The germline V gene has CDR1 MNHNS and CDR2 SASEGT. Between the trimmed V and J ends, which lost 6 bases and 9 bases, there was a span of 15 bases. The CDR3 loop spans 13 amino acids.

For this clonotype: This could be a read error, since a much larger clone is one nucleotide away. V usage is TRBV18 and J usage is TRBJ2-1; 12 bases line up with TRBD2. The CDR3 length is 15 residues. V shed 5 bases and J 7 bases; nucleotides not matched to a gene: 6. The germline V gene has CDR1 KGHSH and CDR2 LQKENI. The CDR3 region has the DNA TGTGCCAGCTCAGTTGAGGGACTAGCGGGTAATGAGCAGTTCTTC. Amino acid sequence: CASSVEGLAGNEQFF.

Ten or more counts support this clonotype. For the CDR3, the DNA is TGTGCCAGCAGTGAATCCCCAGGGACCTACGAGCAGTACTTC. Translating it yields CASSESPGTYEQYF. The chain uses TRBV6-1 and TRBJ2-7, with D possibly being TRBD1 (5 bases). The CDR3 consists of 14 residues. V lost 2 bases to trimming and J lost 2 bases, with 10 bases between them. CDR1 is MNHNS and CDR2 is SASEGT in the germline V gene.

The CDR3 coding sequence is TGCAGCGTTGAAGAGGGACAGGGTGTCGGTGGCTACACCTTC. It translates to CSVEEGQGVGGYTF. This chain joins TRBV29-1 and TRBJ1-2; the match to TRBD1 covers 9 bases. The CDR3 contains 14 residues. Germline CDR1 is SQVTM and CDR2 is ANQGSEA. The junction had 6 bases not matched to a gene; V was cut back by 0 bases and J by 7 bases. The whole variable domain, filled in from reference TRBV29-1 and TRBJ1-2, reads SAVISQKPSRDICQRGTSLTIQCQVDSQVTMMFWYRQQPGQSLTLIATANQGSEATYESGFVIDKFPISRPNLTFSTLTVSNMSPEDSSIYLCSVEEGQGVGGYTFGSGTRLTVV.